This T cell receptor (beta chain) is from a study of T cells after yellow fever vaccination. Study-level background: The fractions with low cell numbers were processed using SMART-Seq v4 Ultra Low Input. Study-wide points: Most primary-vaccination clones recurred post-booster (roughly 96% CD4, roughly 90% CD8). Across the CD4 and CD8 compartments, a small share of clonotypes was present in both.

Template switching with 5'RACE generated the TCR cDNA and added a universal primer site and UMIs. TCRdb re-derived calls from the 5' RACE reads in MiXCR, one entry per CDR3 protein. This table has approximately 340,000 distinct CDR3 sequences, 8.7% appearing once. Germline CDR1 SNHLY, CDR2 FYNNEI. CDR3 length: 14 amino acids. Trimming stripped 7 bases from V and 0 bases from J, with 11 bases between. Comment on this clonotype: Its target is not known.

Sequences were derived from PBMCs, sampled on the day of the first yellow fever vaccination. The V call is TRBV2, the J call TRBJ2-3; D might be TRBD1 or TRBD2, each matching 5 bases. This receptor was identified in a man younger than 35 who received the YFV17D yellow fever vaccine. CDR3 protein: CASKEGSSTDTQYF. The CDR3 coding sequence is TGTGCCAGCAAAGAGGGGTCCAGCACAGATACGCAGTATTTT. The whole variable domain, filled in from reference TRBV2 and TRBJ2-3, reads EPEVTQTPSHQVTQMGQEVILRCVPISNHLYFYWYRQILGQKVEFLVSFYNNEISEKSEIFDDQFSVERPDGSNFTLKIRSTKLEDSAMYFCASKEGSSTDTQYFGPGTRLTVL.